Listed below are T cell receptor beta chains from one sample, sequenced in a study of blood T cell repertoires in COVID-19. Measured with immunoSEQ multiplex PCR; TCRdb has only the in-frame clones, and not every one. The table records over 120,000 clones, 65% to 90% of them present only once. The sequencing sample was made of peripheral blood. These receptors were collected from a man in his 60s with active or convalescent COVID-19. Both conserved end residues are part of each CDR3. A D gene is named only where the DNA matches it firmly. Only some rows state a clone size, as once, few, many or a class for expanded clones.

j_gene	v_gene	d_gene	abundance	CDR3nt	CDR3aa
TRBJ1-2	TRBV7-8	TRBD1	.	TGTGCCAGCAGCCAACAGGGGTATGGCTACACCTTC	CASSQQGYGYTF
TRBJ2-5	TRBV6-2/TRBV6-3	TRBD1	.	TGTGCCAGCAGTTACCCAAGGACAGGGGAGGAGACCCAGTACTTC	CASSYPRTGEETQYF
TRBJ2-1	TRBV9	TRBD2	.	TGTGCCAGCAGCGTAGCTCCCGGGACTAGCGGGAGCTACAATGAGCAGTTCTTC	CASSVAPGTSGSYNEQFF
TRBJ2-6	TRBV11-2	TRBD1	.	TGTGCCAGCAGCTACCTAGGACAGGGCGCTGGGGCCAACGTCCTGACTTTC	CASSYLGQGAGANVLTF
TRBJ1-4	TRBV18	TRBD1	.	TGTGCCAGCTCAACTGGACAGGGCCTTAATGAAAAACTGTTTTTT	CASSTGQGLNEKLFF
TRBJ1-1	TRBV13	.	.	TGTGCCAGCAGCTCCTTCGGGGGGAGAAGGAACACTGAAGCTTTCTTT	CASSSFGGRRNTEAFF
TRBJ1-5	TRBV2	.	.	TGTGCCAGCAGTGAAACTAATAGCAATCAGCCCCAGCATTTT	CASSETNSNQPQHF
TRBJ1-2	TRBV7-2	.	.	TGTGCCAGCAGCTTATCATCGAATCCCGGGACCGGAGGGGGCTACACCTTC	CASSLSSNPGTGGGYTF
TRBJ1-5	TRBV19	TRBD1	.	TGTGCCAGTACTCAGGGGGAGCAGCCCCAGCATTTT	CASTQGEQPQHF
TRBJ1-1	TRBV5-4	.	.	TGTGCCAGCAGCTTGGGACAGCCGCTCCTCCCCCGGGCTGAAGCTTTCTTT	CASSLGQPLLPRAEAFF
TRBJ1-4	TRBV24-1	TRBD1	few	TGTGCCACCAGTGACCGTGGGACAGGGGGCGATGAAAAACTGTTTTTT	CATSDRGTGGDEKLFF
TRBJ1-4	TRBV5-1	.	.	TGCGCCAGCAGCTTGGAGGGGCGCCTTAATGAAAAACTGTTTTTT	CASSLEGRLNEKLFF
TRBJ1-1	TRBV10-2	.	few	TGCGCCAGCAGCCGAAATACGGCGGGGAACACTGAAGCTTTCTTT	CASSRNTAGNTEAFF
TRBJ2-5	TRBV14	.	few	TGTGCCAGCGGGCGGGATCGGACCCAGTACTTC	CASGRDRTQYF
TRBJ1-4	TRBV18	.	once	TGTGCCAGCTCTACCAGGTCCGAAATTAATGAAAAACTGTTTTTT	CASSTRSEINEKLFF
TRBJ2-7	TRBV7-9	.	.	TGTGCCAGCAGCCTCCTGGACAACTCCTACGAGCAGTACTTC	CASSLLDNSYEQYF
TRBJ2-3	TRBV3-1/TRBV3-2	.	few	TGTGCCAGCAGGGATAACGGGTTCACAGATACGCAGTATTTT	CASRDNGFTDTQYF
TRBJ2-1	TRBV24-1	TRBD2	.	TGTGCCACCAGTGATTTTCGCACTAGCGGGAGGTATAATGAGCAGTTCTTC	CATSDFRTSGRYNEQFF
TRBJ1-4	TRBV2	TRBD1	.	TGTGCCAGCAGATCAAATGGACAGGGGAATGAAAAACTGTTTTTT	CASRSNGQGNEKLFF
TRBJ2-2	TRBV7-2	.	.	TGTGCCAGCAGCCCTCGTACCGGGGAGCTGTTTTTT	CASSPRTGELFF
TRBJ2-2	TRBV9	.	.	TGTGCCAGCAGCGTAGCCGCAAGCACGGGGGAGCTGTTTTTT	CASSVAASTGELFF
TRBJ1-4	TRBV12-5	TRBD1	.	TGTGCTAGTGGTTTGAATACAGGGGGAACTAATGAAAAACTGTTTTTT	CASGLNTGGTNEKLFF
TRBJ1-1	TRBV4-1	.	.	TGCGCCAGCAGCCAAGATTTCGGGGACACTGAAGCTTTCTTT	CASSQDFGDTEAFF
TRBJ1-5	TRBV30	TRBD1	.	TGTGCCTGGAGTCGACTGACAGGGATCGGGAATCAGCCCCAGCATTTT	CAWSRLTGIGNQPQHF
TRBJ1-1	TRBV19	TRBD1	.	TGTGCCAGTACCACTCCTTCGGGACAGCTCTTCTCGGAAGCTTTCTTT	CASTTPSGQLFSEAFF
TRBJ1-5	TRBV27	.	.	TGTGCCAGCAGTTACTCGGGGTGGGATCAGCCCCAGCATTTT	CASSYSGWDQPQHF
TRBJ2-1	TRBV7-2	TRBD2	few	TGTGCCAGCAGCTTAGCAATATGGACTAGCGGGATGTACAATGAGCAGTTCTTC	CASSLAIWTSGMYNEQFF
TRBJ2-6	TRBV7-6	TRBD2	.	TGTGCCAGCAGCTTATCCCGGGGGAGGGCAGCTGGGGCCAACGTCCTGACTTTC	CASSLSRGRAAGANVLTF
TRBJ2-5	TRBV9	.	.	TGTGCCAGCAGCGTAGAATCGGGGGTCTACCAAGAGACCCAGTACTTC	CASSVESGVYQETQYF
TRBJ2-7	TRBV4-3	TRBD2	.	TGCGCCAGCAGCCAAGGAGCGGGGGGCTACGAGCAGTACTTC	CASSQGAGGYEQYF
TRBJ1-4	TRBV7-2	TRBD1	once	TGTGCCAGCAGCTCGGACAGGTTAAATGAAAAACTGTTTTTT	CASSSDRLNEKLFF
TRBJ1-3	TRBV5-1	.	once	TGCGCCAGCAGCCCGGGACTGGTGGACACCATATATTTT	CASSPGLVDTIYF
TRBJ2-2	TRBV18	TRBD2	.	TGTGCCAGCTCACCATTAGTGGCGCTAGCGGTTAACACCGGGGAGCTGTTTTTT	CASSPLVALAVNTGELFF
TRBJ1-2	TRBV7-6	TRBD1	.	TGTGCCAGCAGCGAATTGACAGGGCAAGATCCTAACTATGGCTACACCTTC	CASSELTGQDPNYGYTF
TRBJ1-4	TRBV2	.	.	TGTGCCAGCAGTGAACTCGGGACTGCAGCAACTAATGAAAAACTGTTTTTT	CASSELGTAATNEKLFF
TRBJ2-1	TRBV15	TRBD2	.	TGTGCCACCCGCCCAACAGCGGGAGTGGGACACAATGAGCAGTTCTTC	CATRPTAGVGHNEQFF
TRBJ1-4	TRBV7-8	TRBD1	few	TGTGCCAGCAGCCTAAGGACAGGGGGGTTCCCAACTAATGAAAAACTGTTTTTT	CASSLRTGGFPTNEKLFF